The source of this T cell receptor (beta chain) is a study of CD8+ T cells in alopecia areata. General study results and limits: Expanded CD8+ clones among the top 100, and scalp clonality, were significantly decreased by tofacitinib. There was only one nonresponder, so it was unclear how baseline CD8+ expansion relates to response. Compared with mice, patients displayed less clear TCR sharing, possibly for HLA-related reasons.

Sequencing used cDNA as its template, made by extracting RNA and reverse transcribing it. Assay used: immunoSEQ multiplex PCR; TCRdb lists only in-frame clones, some missing. Of 190,000 or so clones listed, about 62% are singletons. This clone was seen just once. What it recognizes is unknown. Described treatment: oral pan-JAK inhibitor, 5-10 mg twice daily. The V gene's germline CDR1 is SEHNR and CDR2 FQNEAQ (reference sequence). The V end lost 6 bases, the J end lost 12 bases, and 12 bases lay between the germline ends. The CDR3 loop spans 11 amino acids. This specimen consisted of CD4+ T cells sorted from blood, obtained at week 24, from a patient treated with tofacitinib. The chain employs TRBV7-9 and TRBJ2-1; D not resolved. This TCR was recovered from a human donor with alopecia areata. As DNA, the CDR3 is TGTGCCAGCAGTTCCAATGTAGGGCAGTTCTTC. The encoded protein is CASSSNVGQFF.